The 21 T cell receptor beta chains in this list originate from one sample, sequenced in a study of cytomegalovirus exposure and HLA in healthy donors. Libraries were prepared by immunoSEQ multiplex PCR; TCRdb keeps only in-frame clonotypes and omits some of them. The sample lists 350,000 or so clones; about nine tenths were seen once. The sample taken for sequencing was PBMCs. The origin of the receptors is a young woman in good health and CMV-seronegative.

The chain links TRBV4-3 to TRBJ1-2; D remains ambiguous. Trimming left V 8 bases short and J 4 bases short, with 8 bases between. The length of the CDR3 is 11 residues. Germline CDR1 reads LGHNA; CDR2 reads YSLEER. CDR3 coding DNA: TGCGCCAGCCGAGGGAGCTATGGCTACACCTTC. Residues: CASRGSYGYTF.

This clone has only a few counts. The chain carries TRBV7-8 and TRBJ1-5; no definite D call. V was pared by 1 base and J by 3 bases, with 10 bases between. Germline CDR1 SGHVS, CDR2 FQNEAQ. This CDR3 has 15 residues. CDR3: CASSLGGSVNQPQHF. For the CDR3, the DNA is TGTGCCAGCAGCTTAGGTGGCAGCGTCAATCAGCCCCAGCATTTT.

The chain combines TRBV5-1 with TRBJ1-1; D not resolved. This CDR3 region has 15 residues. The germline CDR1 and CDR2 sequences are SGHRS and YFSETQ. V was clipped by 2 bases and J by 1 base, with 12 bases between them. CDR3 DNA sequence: TGCGCCAGCAGCTTAATTACAAATACGAACACTGAAGCTTTCTTT. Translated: CASSLITNTNTEAFF.

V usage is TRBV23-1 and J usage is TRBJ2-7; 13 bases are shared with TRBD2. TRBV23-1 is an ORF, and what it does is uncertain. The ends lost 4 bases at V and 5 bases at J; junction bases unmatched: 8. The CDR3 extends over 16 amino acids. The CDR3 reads CASSPVRLAGGHEQYF. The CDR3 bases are TGCGCCAGCAGTCCGGTGAGACTAGCGGGAGGCCACGAGCAGTACTTC.

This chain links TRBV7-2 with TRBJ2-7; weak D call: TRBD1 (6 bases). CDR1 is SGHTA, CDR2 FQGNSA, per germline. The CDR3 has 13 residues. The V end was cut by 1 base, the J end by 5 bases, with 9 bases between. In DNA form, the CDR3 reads TGTGCCAGCAGCTTAGACAGGGATCACGAGCAGTACTTC. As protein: CASSLDRDHEQYF. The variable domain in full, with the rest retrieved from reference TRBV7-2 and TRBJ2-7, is GAGVSQSPSNKVTEKGKDVELRCDPISGHTALYWYRQSLGQGLEFLIYFQGNSAPDKSGLPSDRFSAERTGGSVSTLTIQRTQQEDSAVYLCASSLDRDHEQYFGPGTRLTVT.

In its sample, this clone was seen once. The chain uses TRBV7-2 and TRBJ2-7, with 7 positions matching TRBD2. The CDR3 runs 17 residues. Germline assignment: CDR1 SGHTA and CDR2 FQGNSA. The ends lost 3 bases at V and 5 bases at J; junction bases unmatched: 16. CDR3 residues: CASSLPGTNPKVHEQYF. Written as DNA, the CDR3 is TGTGCCAGCAGCTTGCCAGGGACTAACCCAAAGGTCCACGAGCAGTACTTC.

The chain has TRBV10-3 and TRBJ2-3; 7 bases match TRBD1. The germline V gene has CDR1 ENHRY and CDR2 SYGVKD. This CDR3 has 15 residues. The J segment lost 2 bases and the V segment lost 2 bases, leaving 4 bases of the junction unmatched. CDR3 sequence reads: CAISEQTGVTDTQYF. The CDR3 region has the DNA TGTGCCATCAGTGAGCAAACAGGGGTCACAGATACGCAGTATTTT.

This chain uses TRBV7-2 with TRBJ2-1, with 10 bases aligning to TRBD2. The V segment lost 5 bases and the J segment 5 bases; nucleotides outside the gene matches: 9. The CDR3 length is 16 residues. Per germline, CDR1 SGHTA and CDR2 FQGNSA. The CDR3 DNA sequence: TGTGCCAGCAGCAGGGGGAGCGGGAGGGGCCACAATGAGCAGTTCTTC. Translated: CASSRGSGRGHNEQFF.

The CDR3 region is CASSRGLAGADTQYF. CDR3 DNA: TGCGCCAGCAGCCGGGGACTAGCGGGAGCAGATACGCAGTATTTT. The rearrangement links TRBV5-1 to TRBJ2-3; 14 bases are shared with TRBD2. CDR1 is SGHRS and CDR2 is YFSETQ in the germline V gene. J lost 4 bases, V lost 4 bases, and 2 bases had no gene match. CDR3 length: 15 amino acids.

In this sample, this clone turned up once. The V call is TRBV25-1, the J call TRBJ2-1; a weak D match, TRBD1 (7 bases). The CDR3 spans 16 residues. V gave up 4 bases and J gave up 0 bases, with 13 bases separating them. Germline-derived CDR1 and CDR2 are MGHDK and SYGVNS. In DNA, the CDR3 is TGTGCCAGCAGTGCCAGACAGGGACTCTCCTACAATGAGCAGTTCTTC. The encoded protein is CASSARQGLSYNEQFF.

This CDR3 reads CASSLRPGGTYSNQPQHF. The DNA of the CDR3 is TGTGCCAGCAGTTTAAGGCCAGGGGGCACTTATAGCAATCAGCCCCAGCATTTT. The chain joins TRBV27 to TRBJ1-5, with 8 bases matching TRBD1. Trimming at V came to 2 bases and at J to 0 bases, leaving 9 bases not matched to a gene. Germline assignment: CDR1 MNHEY and CDR2 SMNVEV (reference sequence). The CDR3 runs 18 residues.

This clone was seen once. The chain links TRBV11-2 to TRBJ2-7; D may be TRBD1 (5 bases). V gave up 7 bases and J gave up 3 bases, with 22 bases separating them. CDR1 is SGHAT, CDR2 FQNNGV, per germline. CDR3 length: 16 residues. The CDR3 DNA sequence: TGTGCCAGCATGGGAAAGGGGCCTTGGCGAATCTACGAGCAGTACTTC. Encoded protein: CASMGKGPWRIYEQYF.

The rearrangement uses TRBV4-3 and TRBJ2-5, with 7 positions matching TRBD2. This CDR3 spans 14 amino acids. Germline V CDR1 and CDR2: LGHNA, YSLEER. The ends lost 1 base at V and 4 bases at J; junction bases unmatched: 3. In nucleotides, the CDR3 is TGCGCCAGCAGCCAAGCGGGGGGAGGAGAGACCCAGTACTTC. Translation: CASSQAGGGETQYF.

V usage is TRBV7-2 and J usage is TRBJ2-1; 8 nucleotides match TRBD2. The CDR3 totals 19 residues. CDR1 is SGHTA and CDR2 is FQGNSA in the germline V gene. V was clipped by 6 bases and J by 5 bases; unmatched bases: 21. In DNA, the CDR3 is TGTGCCAGCAGACCTTGGACATCAGGGAAAAGCGGGAGACACAATGAGCAGTTCTTC. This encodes CASRPWTSGKSGRHNEQFF. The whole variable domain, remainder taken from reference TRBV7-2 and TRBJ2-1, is GAGVSQSPSNKVTEKGKDVELRCDPISGHTALYWYRQSLGQGLEFLIYFQGNSAPDKSGLPSDRFSAERTGGSVSTLTIQRTQQEDSAVYLCASRPWTSGKSGRHNEQFFGPGTRLTVL.

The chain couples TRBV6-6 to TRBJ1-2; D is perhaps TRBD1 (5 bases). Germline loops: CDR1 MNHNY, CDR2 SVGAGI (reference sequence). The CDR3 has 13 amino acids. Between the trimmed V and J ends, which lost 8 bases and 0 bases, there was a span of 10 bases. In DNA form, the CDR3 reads TGTGCCAGCCAGGGAACAGCTAACTATGGCTACACCTTC. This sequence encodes CASQGTANYGYTF.

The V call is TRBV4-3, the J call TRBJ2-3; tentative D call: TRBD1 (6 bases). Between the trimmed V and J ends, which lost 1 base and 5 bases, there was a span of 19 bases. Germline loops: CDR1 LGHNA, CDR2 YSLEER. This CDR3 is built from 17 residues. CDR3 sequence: CASSQGVPGAVEDTQYF. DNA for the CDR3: TGCGCCAGCAGCCAAGGGGTTCCAGGGGCAGTGGAAGATACGCAGTATTTT.

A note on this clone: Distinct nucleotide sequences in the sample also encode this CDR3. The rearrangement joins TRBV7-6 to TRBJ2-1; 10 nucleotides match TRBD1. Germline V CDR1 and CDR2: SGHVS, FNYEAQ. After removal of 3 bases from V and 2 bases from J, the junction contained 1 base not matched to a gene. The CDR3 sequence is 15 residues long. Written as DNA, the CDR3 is TGTGCCAGCAGCTTGGGACAGGGGCCCTACAATGAGCAGTTCTTC. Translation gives CASSLGQGPYNEQFF. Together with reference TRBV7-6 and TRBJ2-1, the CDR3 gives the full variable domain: GAGVSQSPRYKVTKRGQDVALRCDPISGHVSLYWYRQALGQGPEFLTYFNYEAQQDKSGLPNDRFSAERPEGSISTLTIQRTEQRDSAMYRCASSLGQGPYNEQFFGPGTRLTVL.

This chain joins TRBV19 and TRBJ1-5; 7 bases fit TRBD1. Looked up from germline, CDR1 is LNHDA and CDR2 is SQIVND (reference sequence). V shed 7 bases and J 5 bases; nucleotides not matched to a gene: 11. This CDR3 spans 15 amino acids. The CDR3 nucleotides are TGTGCCAGTATCAACAGGGGCGCGGGGTATCAGCCCCAGCATTTT. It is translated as CASINRGAGYQPQHF.

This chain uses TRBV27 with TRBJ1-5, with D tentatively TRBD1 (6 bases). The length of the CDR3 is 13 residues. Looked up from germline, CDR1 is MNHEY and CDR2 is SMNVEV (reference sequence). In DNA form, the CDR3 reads TGTCAGGGTGGGGGGGCTGAGGGTCAGCCCCAGCATTTT. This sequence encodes CQGGGAEGQPQHF.

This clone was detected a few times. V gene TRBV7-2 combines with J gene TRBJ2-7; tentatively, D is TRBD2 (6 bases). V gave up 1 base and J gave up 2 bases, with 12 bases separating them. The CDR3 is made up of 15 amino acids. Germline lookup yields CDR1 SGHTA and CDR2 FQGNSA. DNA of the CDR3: TGTGCCAGCAGCTTAGGACCCAGCGGGCCCTACGAGCAGTACTTC. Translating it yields CASSLGPSGPYEQYF.

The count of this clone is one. The CDR3 DNA reads as TGTGCCAGCAGTTACTCGAGTGGGGGGAGTGGGGATACGCAGTATTTT. The encoded protein is CASSYSSGGSGDTQYF. The chain combines TRBV6-5 with TRBJ2-3; the D gene is possibly TRBD2 (6 bases). The CDR3 spans 16 residues. V lost 0 bases, J lost 6 bases, and 16 bases lay in between. Germline V gene sequence: CDR1 MNHEY, CDR2 SVGAGI.